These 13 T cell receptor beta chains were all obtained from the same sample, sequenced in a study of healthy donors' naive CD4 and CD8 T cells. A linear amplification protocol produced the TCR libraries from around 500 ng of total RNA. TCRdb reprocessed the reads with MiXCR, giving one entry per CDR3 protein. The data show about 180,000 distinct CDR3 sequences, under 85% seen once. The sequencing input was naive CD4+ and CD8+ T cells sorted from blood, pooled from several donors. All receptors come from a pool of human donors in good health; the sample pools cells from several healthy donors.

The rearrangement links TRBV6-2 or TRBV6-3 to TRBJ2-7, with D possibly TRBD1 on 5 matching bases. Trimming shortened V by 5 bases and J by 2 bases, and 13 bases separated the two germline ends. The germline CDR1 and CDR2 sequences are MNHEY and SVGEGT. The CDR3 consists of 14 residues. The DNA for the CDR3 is TGTGCCAGCAGTCCCCGGACACGAGCCTACGAGCAGTACTTC. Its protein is CASSPRTRAYEQYF.

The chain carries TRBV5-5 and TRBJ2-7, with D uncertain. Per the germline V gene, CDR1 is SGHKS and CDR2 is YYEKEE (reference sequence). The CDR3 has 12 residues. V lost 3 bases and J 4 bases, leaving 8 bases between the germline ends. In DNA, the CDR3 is TGTGCCAGCAGCTCAGCACCTTACGAGCAGTACGTC. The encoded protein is CASSSAPYEQYV.

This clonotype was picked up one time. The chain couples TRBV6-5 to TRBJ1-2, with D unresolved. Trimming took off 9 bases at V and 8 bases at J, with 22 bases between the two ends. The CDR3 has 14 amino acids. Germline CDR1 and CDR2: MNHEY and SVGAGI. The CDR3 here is CASSVRPLVDGYTF. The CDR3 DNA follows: TGTGCCAGTAGCGTCAGGCCCCTGGTCGACGGCTACACCTTC.

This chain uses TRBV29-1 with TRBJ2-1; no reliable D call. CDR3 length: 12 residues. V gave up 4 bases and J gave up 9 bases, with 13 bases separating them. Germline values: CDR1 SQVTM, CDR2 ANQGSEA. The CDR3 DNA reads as TGCAGCGTTGGCTACTCGGATGCTGAGCAGTTCTTC. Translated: CSVGYSDAEQFF.

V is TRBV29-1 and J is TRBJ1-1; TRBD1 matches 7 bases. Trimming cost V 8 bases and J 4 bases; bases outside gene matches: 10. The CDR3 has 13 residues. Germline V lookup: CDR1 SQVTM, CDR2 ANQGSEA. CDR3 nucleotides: TGCAGCACGCGACAGGGAGGGATCACTGAAGCTTTCTTT. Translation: CSTRQGGITEAFF.

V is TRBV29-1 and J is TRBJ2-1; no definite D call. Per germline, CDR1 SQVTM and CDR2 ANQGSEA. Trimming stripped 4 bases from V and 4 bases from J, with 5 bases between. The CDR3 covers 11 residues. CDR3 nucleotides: TGCAGCGTTGCCCCTTACAATGAGCAGTTCTTC. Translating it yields CSVAPYNEQFF.

The chain's CDR3 is CASTQDRNTEAFF. The CDR3 nucleotides are TGTGCCAGCACCCAGGACAGGAACACTGAAGCTTTCTTT. V gene TRBV6-5 combines with J gene TRBJ1-1, with D perhaps matching TRBD1 (6 bases). The CDR3 is 13 residues long. Trimming took off 7 bases at V and 1 base at J, with 10 bases between the two ends. Germline V lookup: CDR1 MNHEY, CDR2 SVGAGI.

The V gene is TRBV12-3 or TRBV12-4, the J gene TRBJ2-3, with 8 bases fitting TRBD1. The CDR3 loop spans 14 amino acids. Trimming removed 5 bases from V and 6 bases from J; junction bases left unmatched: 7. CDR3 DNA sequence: TGTGCCAGCAGTCGGACAGGGCCATGGGATACGCAGTATTTT. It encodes CASSRTGPWDTQYF.

The CDR3 DNA reads TGCAGCGTTCTCGGGCAGGGGGACTACGAGCAGTACTTC. This sequence encodes CSVLGQGDYEQYF. The rearrangement joins TRBV29-1 to TRBJ2-7, with 7 positions matching TRBD1. Germline CDR1 reads SQVTM; CDR2 reads ANQGSEA. V dropped 5 bases and J dropped 3; count of bases not matched to a gene: 7. The CDR3 is made up of 13 amino acids.

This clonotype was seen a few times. CDR3 residues: CASTMTSGYEQYF. The CDR3 nucleotides read TGTGCCAGTACAATGACTAGTGGTTACGAGCAGTACTTC. The rearrangement joins TRBV19 to TRBJ2-7, with D perhaps matching TRBD2 (6 bases). CDR1 is LNHDA and CDR2 is SQIVND in the germline V gene (reference sequence). Trimming stripped 7 bases from V and 4 bases from J, with 14 bases between. The CDR3 loop spans 13 amino acids.

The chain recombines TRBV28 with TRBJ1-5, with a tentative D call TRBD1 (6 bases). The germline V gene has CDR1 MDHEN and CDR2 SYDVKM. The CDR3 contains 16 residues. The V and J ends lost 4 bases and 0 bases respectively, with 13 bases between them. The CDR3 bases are TGTGCCAGCAGTTCCCCGACAGGATATAGCAATCAGCCCCAGCATTTT. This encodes CASSSPTGYSNQPQHF. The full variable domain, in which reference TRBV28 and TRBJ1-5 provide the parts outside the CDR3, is DVKVTQSSRYLVKRTGEKVFLECVQDMDHENMFWYRQDPGLGLRLIYFSYDVKMKEKGDIPEGYSVSREKKERFSLILESASTNQTSMYLCASSSPTGYSNQPQHFGDGTRLSIL.

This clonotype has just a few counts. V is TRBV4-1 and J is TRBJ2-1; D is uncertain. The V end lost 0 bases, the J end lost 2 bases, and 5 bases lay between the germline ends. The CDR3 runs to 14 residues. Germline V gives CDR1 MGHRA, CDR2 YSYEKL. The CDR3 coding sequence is TGCGCCAGCAGCCAAGATGGGACCTACAATGAGCAGTTCTTC. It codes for CASSQDGTYNEQFF.

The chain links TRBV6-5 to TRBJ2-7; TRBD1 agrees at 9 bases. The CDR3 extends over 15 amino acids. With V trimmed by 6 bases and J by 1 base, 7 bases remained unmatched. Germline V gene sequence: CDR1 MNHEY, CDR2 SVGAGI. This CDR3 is CASRSGQGISYEQYF. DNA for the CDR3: TGTGCCAGCAGGTCCGGACAGGGGATTTCCTACGAGCAGTACTTC.